This T cell receptor (beta chain) was captured in a study of neoadjuvant nivolumab and ipilimumab in lung cancer (dated by TCRdb to between 2020 and 2021). About the investigation overall: Nivolumab was administered intravenously at 3 mg/kg on days 1, 15 and 29, and in the combination arm ipilimumab 1 mg/kg was added on day 1 only. Matched pretherapy and resected tumor pairs were analyzed from seven patients, of whom four had been treated with nivolumab and three with nivolumab plus ipilimumab. The trial treated some 44 patients with operable NSCLC: about 23 were randomized to nivolumab monotherapy and around 20 to nivolumab plus ipilimumab. TCR repertoires in pretherapy (baseline) peripheral blood were compared with TCR repertoires in tumors resected at surgery after neoadjuvant immune checkpoint blockade. The major pathologic response (MPR) rate in the intention-to-treat population in each study arm was designated as the primary trial endpoint.

The library came from the immunoSEQ multiplex PCR assay. The source study handled its data this way. Repertoires were summarized in terms of richness and clonality, and significantly expanded and contracted clones between pre- and post-therapy samples were identified. Not all clones reach the TCRdb copy of this immuneACCESS table, which keeps in-frame sequences only. Checked studies attribute under half of the gap to unresolved V genes and leave the rest unexplained. V, J and clone size were drawn from that table, and D and trimming were deduced from the DNA. The table for this sample lists some 26,000 clones; around 86% of them were counted only once. 7.5% to 10% of the sample is in the top ten clones. Overall study outcomes, separate from this receptor: TCR richness in pretherapy blood showed a positive correlation with richness in tumors resected after neoadjuvant therapy (Spearman R of about 0.82). From pretherapy to surgery, tumor T-cell richness and clonality increased in three of three dual-therapy tumors but in only two of four nivolumab-treated tumors. A small number of samples underwent TCR sequencing. No significant correlation was found between TCR clonality and pathologic tumor regression, and only a single major-pathologic-response sample was available for the analysis of TCR clonality versus pathologic tumor regression. Greater TCR richness and clonality were observed in resected tumors than in tumor-adjacent uninvolved lung, and increases were observed in more dual-therapy-treated tumors.

According to the study, the label for this sample's time point signals: at surgical resection after neoadjuvant nivolumab +/- ipilimumab. The samples were obtained from NEOSTAR, a phase 2 randomized trial that tested neoadjuvant nivolumab or nivolumab plus ipilimumab, followed by surgery, in operable NSCLC. In the case of this clone: Its antigen is unknown. No base-level quality is on record; no much larger clone is a single base apart.

The CDR3 measures 15 amino acids from cysteine to phenylalanine. Only the CDR3 DNA stays, 45 bases, in frame from base 1. Relative to germline, V is 0 bases shorter and J is 1 base shorter, with 9 bases between their ends. CDR1 LNHNV and CDR2 YYDKDF were looked up in the germline V gene (reference sequence). The source was tumor tissue, collected after neoadjuvant nivolumab, alone or with ipilimumab, at or shortly before surgery. Here the chain combines TRBV15 and TRBJ1-1; the D gene lacks a confident call. The clonotype originates from an adult with non-small cell lung cancer. This receptor has the CDR3 CATSREVRTNTEAFF. The DNA reads as follows: TGTGCCACCAGCAGAGAAGTTAGAACGAACACTGAAGCTTTCTTT.